The next 11 T cell receptor beta chains were all read from a single sample in a study of T cells in Graves' hyperthyroidism and ophthalmopathy. The investigators amplified TCR beta CDR3 regions from RNA transcripts. First-round RT-PCR of the TCR CDR3 relied on the HTBI primer set. TCRdb ran MiXCR on the multiplex PCR reads and lists one entry per CDR3 protein. The sample includes hundreds of thousands of distinct CDR3 sequences, 13% of them seen just once. The sequenced material came from blood. These receptor sequences come from a young woman with Graves' hyperthyroidism.

This clonotype was counted many times. The chain has TRBV30 and TRBJ2-1; 11 nucleotides line up with TRBD2. V shed 5 bases and J 10 bases; nucleotides not matched to a gene: 1. In germline, CDR1 is GTSNPN, CDR2 SVGIG (reference sequence). This CDR3 has 11 amino acids. The chain's CDR3 is CAWASGREQFF. In nucleotides, the CDR3 is TGTGCCTGGGCTAGCGGGAGGGAGCAGTTCTTC.

This clonotype was observed a few times. The CDR3 region is CASSLDDRVGGPDTQYF. The CDR3 nucleotides are TGTGCCAGCAGCCTGGACGACAGGGTCGGGGGTCCAGATACGCAGTATTTT. The gene calls are TRBV27 and TRBJ2-3; D is perhaps TRBD1 (7 bases). This CDR3 is 17 amino acids long. Trimming cost V 6 bases and J 4 bases, with 23 bases left between them. CDR1 and CDR2 from the germline V gene are MNHEY and SMNVEV (reference sequence).

The chain joins TRBV5-1 to TRBJ1-4; 7 nucleotides agree with TRBD1. Germline V gene lookup returns CDR1 SGHRS and CDR2 YFSETQ. The trim removed 2 bases at V and 5 bases at J, leaving 6 bases unmatched. This CDR3 is built from 15 residues. The CDR3 DNA is TGCGCCAGCAGCTTCCAGGGGGGGTGGAATGAAAAACTGTTTTTT. This translates into CASSFQGGWNEKLFF. Using reference TRBV5-1 and TRBJ1-4 for the parts outside the CDR3, the full variable domain is KAGVTQTPRYLIKTRGQQVTLSCSPISGHRSVSWYQQTPGQGLQFLFEYFSETQRNKGNFPGRFSGRQFSNSRSEMNVSTLELGDSALYLCASSFQGGWNEKLFFGSGTQLSVL.

This clonotype appeared a few times. This chain connects TRBV9 to TRBJ2-7; D unclear. CDR3 length: 15 residues. Looked up from germline, CDR1 is SGDLS and CDR2 is YYNGEE. Trimming took 0 bases from V and 3 from J, leaving 13 bases between them. The CDR3 protein is CASSVDVDHLYEQYF. CDR3 bases: TGTGCCAGCAGCGTAGATGTGGACCACCTCTACGAGCAGTACTTC.

This clonotype has a count of ten or more. In nucleotides, the CDR3 is TGTGCCAGCAGCTTCGACGGACCATCCGGCTACACCTTC. Translating it yields CASSFDGPSGYTF. The V call is TRBV3-1, the J call TRBJ1-2; D unresolved. Germline V CDR1 and CDR2: LGHDT, YNNKEL (reference sequence). V lost 5 bases and J 8 bases, leaving 15 bases between the germline ends. There are 13 residues in the CDR3.

This clonotype was picked up a small number of times. The chain recombines TRBV20-1 with TRBJ2-7; a possible D gene is TRBD2 (6 bases). CDR1 and CDR2 (germline): DFQATT, SNEGSKA (reference sequence). The CDR3 has 15 amino acids. The V and J ends lost 6 bases and 1 base respectively, with 19 bases between them. The CDR3 reads CSAKSGVAVSYEQYF. CDR3 bases: TGCAGTGCAAAGTCCGGGGTAGCGGTTTCCTACGAGCAGTACTTC.

This clonotype was recorded at least ten times. The rearrangement links TRBV7-9 to TRBJ2-7; the D gene is possibly TRBD2 (6 bases). This CDR3 spans 13 amino acids. The germline CDR1 and CDR2 sequences are SEHNR and FQNEAQ (reference sequence). The germline V and J ends were trimmed by 5 bases and 3 bases, with 11 bases remaining between them. CDR3 sequence reads: CASSRDSHYEQYF. CDR3 nucleotides: TGTGCCAGCAGCCGGGACTCCCACTACGAGCAGTACTTC. Variable domain in full (rest from reference TRBV7-9 and TRBJ2-7): DTGVSQNPRHKITKRGQNVTFRCDPISEHNRLYWYRQTLGQGPEFLTYFQNEAQLEKSRLLSDRFSAERPKGSFSTLEIQRTEQGDSAMYLCASSRDSHYEQYFGPGTRLTVT.

The chain links TRBV25-1 to TRBJ2-1; possibly TRBD1 or TRBD2 for D (5 bases each). Germline lookup yields CDR1 MGHDK and CDR2 SYGVNS. V shed 2 bases and J shed 8 bases, with 16 bases lying between them. This CDR3 has 15 amino acids. CDR3 sequence reads: CASSEGASRIDEQFF. For the CDR3, the DNA is TGTGCCAGCAGTGAAGGGGCTAGCCGCATCGATGAGCAGTTCTTC.

Concerning this clonotype: Mismatch with germline at one junction end may stem from a read error. The gene calls are TRBV7-7 and TRBJ2-7, with 7 bases aligning to TRBD1. The CDR3 runs 16 residues. CDR1 and CDR2 from the germline V gene are SSHAT and FNYEAQ (reference sequence). The CDR3 coding sequence is TGTGCTAGCAGCCTACCAGTCGGGACAGCAACTTACGAGCAGTACTTC. Protein sequence: CASSLPVGTATYEQYF.

This clonotype was seen repeatedly, ten times or more. This chain uses TRBV10-3 with TRBJ1-2; D remains ambiguous. Germline CDR1 reads ENHRY; CDR2 reads SYGVKD. The CDR3 totals 16 residues. V lost 0 bases and J lost 1, with 12 bases in between. This CDR3 reads CAISESWRRDNYGYTF. The CDR3, as DNA: TGTGCCATCAGTGAGTCGTGGCGCCGGGATAACTATGGCTACACCTTC.

This clonotype was seen repeatedly, ten times or more. The CDR3 is CSARALGHTNTGELFF. In nucleotides, the CDR3 is TGCAGTGCTAGAGCTCTCGGCCATACGAACACCGGGGAGCTGTTTTTT. The chain combines TRBV20-1 with TRBJ2-2; no reliable D call. The CDR3 contains 16 residues. V gave up 1 base and J gave up 0 bases, with 12 bases separating them. Germline CDR1 reads DFQATT; CDR2 reads SNEGSKA (reference sequence).